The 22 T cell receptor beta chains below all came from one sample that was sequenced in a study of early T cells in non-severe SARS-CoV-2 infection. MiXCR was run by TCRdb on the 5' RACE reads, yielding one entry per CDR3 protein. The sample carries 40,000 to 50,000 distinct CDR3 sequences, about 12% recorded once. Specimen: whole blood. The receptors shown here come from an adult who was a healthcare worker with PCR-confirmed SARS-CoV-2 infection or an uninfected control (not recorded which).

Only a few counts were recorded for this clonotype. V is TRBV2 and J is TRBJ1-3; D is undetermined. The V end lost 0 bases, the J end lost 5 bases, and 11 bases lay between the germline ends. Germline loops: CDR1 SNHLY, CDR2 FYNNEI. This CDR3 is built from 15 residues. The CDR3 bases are TGTGCCAGCAGTGAAGCCCCCCTCCTCAGAAACACCATATATTTT. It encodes CASSEAPLLRNTIYF.

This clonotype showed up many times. The CDR3 protein is CASSLIGRGTYQETQYF. DNA for the CDR3: TGTGCCAGCAGCCTTATTGGGCGGGGGACTTACCAAGAGACCCAGTACTTC. The chain links TRBV28 to TRBJ2-5; 7 nucleotides line up with TRBD2. The CDR3 contains 17 residues. Losses at the gene ends were 6 bases for V and 0 bases for J; bases not matched to a gene: 13. The V gene's germline CDR1 is MDHEN and CDR2 SYDVKM.

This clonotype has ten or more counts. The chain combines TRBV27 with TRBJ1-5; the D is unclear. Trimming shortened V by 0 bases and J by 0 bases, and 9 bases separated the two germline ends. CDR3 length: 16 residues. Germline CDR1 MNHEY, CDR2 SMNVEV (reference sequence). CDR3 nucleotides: TGTGCCAGCAGTTTATCGGGAGTGGTTAGCAATCAGCCCCAGCATTTT. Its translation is CASSLSGVVSNQPQHF.

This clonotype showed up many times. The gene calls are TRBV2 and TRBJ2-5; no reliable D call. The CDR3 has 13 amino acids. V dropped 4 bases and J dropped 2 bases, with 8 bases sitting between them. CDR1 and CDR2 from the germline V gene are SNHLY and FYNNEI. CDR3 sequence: CASSVSRQETQYF. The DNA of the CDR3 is TGTGCCAGCAGTGTGTCACGACAAGAGACCCAGTACTTC.

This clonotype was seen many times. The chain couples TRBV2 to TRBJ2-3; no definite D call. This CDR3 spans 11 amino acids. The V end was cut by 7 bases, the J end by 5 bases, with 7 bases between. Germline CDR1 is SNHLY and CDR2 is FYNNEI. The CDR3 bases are TGTGCCAGCATGGTTGAAGATACGCAGTATTTT. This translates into CASMVEDTQYF.

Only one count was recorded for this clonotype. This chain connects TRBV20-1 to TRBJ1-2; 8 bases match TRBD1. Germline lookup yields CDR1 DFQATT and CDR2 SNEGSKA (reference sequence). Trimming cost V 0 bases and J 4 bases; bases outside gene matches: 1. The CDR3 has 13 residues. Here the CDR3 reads CSAREGQGYGYTF. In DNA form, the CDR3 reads TGCAGTGCTAGAGAAGGACAGGGCTATGGCTACACCTTC.

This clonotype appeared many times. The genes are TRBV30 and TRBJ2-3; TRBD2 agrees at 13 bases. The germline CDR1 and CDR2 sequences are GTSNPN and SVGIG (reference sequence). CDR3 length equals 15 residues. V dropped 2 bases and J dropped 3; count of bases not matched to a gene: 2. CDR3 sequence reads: CAWSRTSGSTDTQYF. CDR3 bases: TGTGCCTGGAGTCGGACTAGCGGGAGTACAGATACGCAGTATTTT.

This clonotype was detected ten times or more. The CDR3 DNA is TGTGCCAGCAGTAGAAGAGGGGGCCTTCTAAATGGCTACACCTTC. It translates to CASSRRGGLLNGYTF. V and J are TRBV28 and TRBJ1-2; 7 nucleotides match TRBD1. V was pared by 5 bases and J by 6 bases, with 12 bases of the junction left unmatched. This CDR3 contains 15 residues. Germline CDR1 and CDR2: MDHEN and SYDVKM.

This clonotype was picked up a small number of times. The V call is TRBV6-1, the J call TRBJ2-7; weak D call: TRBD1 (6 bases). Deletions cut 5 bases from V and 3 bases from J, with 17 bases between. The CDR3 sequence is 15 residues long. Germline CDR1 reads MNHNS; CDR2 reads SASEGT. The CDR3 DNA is TGTGCCAGCAGTCTATCCCCCGGGACATACTACGAGCAGTACTTC. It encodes CASSLSPGTYYEQYF.

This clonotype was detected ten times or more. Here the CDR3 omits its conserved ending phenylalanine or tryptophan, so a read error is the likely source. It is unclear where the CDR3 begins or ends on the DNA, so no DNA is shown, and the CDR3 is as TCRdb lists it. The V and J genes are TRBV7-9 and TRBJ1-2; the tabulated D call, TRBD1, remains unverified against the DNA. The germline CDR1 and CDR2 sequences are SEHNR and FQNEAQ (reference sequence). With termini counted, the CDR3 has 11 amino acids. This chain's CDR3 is CASSPTTGGTL.

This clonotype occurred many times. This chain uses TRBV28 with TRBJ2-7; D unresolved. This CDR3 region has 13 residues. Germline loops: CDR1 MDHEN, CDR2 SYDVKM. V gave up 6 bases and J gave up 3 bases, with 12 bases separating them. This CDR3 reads CASSSSPDYEQYF. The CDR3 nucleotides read TGTGCCAGCAGCTCCTCCCCGGACTACGAGCAGTACTTC.

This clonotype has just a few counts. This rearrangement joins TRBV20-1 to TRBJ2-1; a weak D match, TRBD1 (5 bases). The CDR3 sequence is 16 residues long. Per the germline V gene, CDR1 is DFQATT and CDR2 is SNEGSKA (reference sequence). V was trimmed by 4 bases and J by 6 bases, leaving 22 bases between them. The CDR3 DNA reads TGCAGTGCTAAACCGTTCCAGGGTGTCATTACCAATGAGCAGTTCTTC. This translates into CSAKPFQGVITNEQFF.

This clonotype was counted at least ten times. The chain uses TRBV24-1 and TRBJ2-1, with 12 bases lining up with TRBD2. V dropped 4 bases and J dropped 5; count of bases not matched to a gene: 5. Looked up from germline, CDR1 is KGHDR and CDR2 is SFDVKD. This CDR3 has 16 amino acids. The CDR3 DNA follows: TGTGCCACCAGTGAATCCCTAGCGGGGGGGCACAATGAGCAGTTCTTC. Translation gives CATSESLAGGHNEQFF.

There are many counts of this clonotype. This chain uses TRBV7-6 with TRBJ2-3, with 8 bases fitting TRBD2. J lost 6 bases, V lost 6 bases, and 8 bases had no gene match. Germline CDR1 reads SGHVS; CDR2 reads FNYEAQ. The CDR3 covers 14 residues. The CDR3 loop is CASSQTGTRDTQYF. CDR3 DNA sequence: TGTGCCAGCAGTCAAACCGGGACTAGGGATACGCAGTATTTT. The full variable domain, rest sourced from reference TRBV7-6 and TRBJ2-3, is GAGVSQSPRYKVTKRGQDVALRCDPISGHVSLYWYRQALGQGPEFLTYFNYEAQQDKSGLPNDRFSAERPEGSISTLTIQRTEQRDSAMYRCASSQTGTRDTQYFGPGTRLTVL.

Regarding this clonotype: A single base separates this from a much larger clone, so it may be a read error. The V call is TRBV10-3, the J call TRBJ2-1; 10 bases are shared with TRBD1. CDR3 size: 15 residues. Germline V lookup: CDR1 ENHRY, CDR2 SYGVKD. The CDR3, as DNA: TGTGCCTTCAGTGAAAGGGACAGGGGTCCCAATGAGCAGTTCTTC. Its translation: CAFSERDRGPNEQFF.

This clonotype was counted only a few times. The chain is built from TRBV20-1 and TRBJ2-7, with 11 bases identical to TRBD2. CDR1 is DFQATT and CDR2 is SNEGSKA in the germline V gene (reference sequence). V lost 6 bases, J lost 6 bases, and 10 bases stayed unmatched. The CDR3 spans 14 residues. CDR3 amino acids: CSAELAGEWVEQYF. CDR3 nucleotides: TGCAGTGCGGAACTAGCGGGAGAGTGGGTCGAGCAGTACTTC.

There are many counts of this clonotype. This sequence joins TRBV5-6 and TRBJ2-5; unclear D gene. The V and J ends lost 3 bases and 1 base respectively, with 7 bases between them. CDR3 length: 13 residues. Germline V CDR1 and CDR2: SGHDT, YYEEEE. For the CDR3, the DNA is TGTGCCAGCAGCTGGGCCCGCCAAGAGACCCAGTACTTC. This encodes CASSWARQETQYF.

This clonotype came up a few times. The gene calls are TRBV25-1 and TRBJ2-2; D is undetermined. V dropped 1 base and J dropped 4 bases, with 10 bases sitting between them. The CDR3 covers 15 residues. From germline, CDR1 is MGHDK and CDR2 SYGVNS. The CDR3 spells CASSEFIAGTGELFF. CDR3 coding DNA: TGTGCCAGCAGTGAATTTATAGCAGGCACCGGGGAGCTGTTTTTT.

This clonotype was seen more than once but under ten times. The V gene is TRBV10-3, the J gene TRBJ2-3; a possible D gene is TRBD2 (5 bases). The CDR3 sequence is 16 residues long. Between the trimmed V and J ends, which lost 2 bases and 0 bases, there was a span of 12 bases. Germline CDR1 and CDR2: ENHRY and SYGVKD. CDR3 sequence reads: CAISEPAGTSTDTQYF. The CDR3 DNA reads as TGTGCCATCAGTGAGCCCGCGGGTACTAGCACAGATACGCAGTATTTT.

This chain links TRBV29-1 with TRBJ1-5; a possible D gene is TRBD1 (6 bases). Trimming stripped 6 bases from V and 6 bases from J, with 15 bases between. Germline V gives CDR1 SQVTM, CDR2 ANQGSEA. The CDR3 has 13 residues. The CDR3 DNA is TGCAGCGTCGTTTGGGGGGCCGCTCAGCCCCAGCATTTT. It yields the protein CSVVWGAAQPQHF.

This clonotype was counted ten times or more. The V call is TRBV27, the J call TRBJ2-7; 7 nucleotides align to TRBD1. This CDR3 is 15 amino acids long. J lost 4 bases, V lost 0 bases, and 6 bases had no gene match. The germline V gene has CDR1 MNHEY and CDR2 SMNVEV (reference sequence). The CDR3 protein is CASSLSEQGEYEQYF. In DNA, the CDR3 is TGTGCCAGCAGTTTATCGGAGCAGGGGGAGTACGAGCAGTACTTC.

The CDR3 sequence is CAISEGPEGRPQHF. DNA for the CDR3: TGTGCCATCAGTGAGGGCCCCGAGGGTAGGCCCCAGCATTTT. V usage is TRBV10-3 and J usage is TRBJ1-5; no clear D gene. V was pared by 2 bases and J by 9 bases, with 14 bases between. The CDR3 runs 14 residues. Germline CDR1 reads ENHRY; CDR2 reads SYGVKD.